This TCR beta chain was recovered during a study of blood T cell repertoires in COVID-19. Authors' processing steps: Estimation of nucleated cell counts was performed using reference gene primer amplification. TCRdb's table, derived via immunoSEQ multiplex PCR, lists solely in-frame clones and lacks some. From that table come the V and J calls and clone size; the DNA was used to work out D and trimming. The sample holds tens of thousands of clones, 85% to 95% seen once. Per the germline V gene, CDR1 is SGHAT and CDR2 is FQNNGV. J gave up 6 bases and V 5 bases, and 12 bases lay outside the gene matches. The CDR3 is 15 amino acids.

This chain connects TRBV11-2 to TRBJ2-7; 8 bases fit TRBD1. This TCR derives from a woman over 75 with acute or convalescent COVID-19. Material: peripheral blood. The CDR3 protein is CASSPGGTGSSEQYF. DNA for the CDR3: TGTGCCAGCAGCCCCGGAGGGACAGGCTCATCCGAGCAGTACTTC.